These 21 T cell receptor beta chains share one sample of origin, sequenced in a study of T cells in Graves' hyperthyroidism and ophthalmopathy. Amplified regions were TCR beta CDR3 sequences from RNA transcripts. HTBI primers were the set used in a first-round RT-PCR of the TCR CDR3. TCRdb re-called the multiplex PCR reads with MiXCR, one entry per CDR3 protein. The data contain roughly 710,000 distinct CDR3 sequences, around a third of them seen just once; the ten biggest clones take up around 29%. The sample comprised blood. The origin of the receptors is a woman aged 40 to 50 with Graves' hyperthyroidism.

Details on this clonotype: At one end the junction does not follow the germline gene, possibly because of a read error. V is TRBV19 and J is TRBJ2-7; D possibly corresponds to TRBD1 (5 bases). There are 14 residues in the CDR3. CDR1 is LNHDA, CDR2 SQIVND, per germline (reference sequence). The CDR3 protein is CASRKQVLSYERYF. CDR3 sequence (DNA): TGTGCCAGTAGAAAACAGGTCCTCTCCTACGAGCGGTACTTC.

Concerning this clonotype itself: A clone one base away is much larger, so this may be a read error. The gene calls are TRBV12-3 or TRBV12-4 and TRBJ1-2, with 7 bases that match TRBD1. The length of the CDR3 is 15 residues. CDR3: CANSLYGGTASRYTF. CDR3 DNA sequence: TGTGCCAACAGTTTATACGGAGGGACAGCCTCTCGCTACACCTTC.

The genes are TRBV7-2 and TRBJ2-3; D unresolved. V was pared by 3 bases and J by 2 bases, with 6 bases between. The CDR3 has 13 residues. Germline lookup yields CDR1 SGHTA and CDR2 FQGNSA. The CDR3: CASSFGDTDTQYF. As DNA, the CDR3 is TGTGCCAGCAGCTTCGGAGACACAGATACGCAGTATTTT.

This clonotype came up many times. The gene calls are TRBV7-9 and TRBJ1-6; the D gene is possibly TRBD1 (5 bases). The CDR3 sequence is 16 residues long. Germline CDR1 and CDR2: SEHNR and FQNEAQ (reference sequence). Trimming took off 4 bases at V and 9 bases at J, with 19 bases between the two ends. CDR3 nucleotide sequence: TGTGCCAGCAGCTCGGGGGTGGTGACGGGGTCTTCACCCCTCCACTTT. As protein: CASSSGVVTGSSPLHF.

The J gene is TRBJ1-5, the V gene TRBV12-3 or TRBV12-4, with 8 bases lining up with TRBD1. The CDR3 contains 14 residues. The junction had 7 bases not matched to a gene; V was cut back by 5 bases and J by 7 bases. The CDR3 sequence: CASSGDRDRQPQHF. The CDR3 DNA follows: TGTGCCAGCAGTGGAGACCGGGACAGGCAGCCCCAGCATTTT.

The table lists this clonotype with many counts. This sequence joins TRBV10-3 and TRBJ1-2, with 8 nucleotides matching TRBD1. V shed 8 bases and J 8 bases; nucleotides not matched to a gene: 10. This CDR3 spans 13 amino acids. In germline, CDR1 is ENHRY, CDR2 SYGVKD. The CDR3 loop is CAISVMTGEGYTF. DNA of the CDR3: TGTGCCATCTCTGTAATGACAGGGGAGGGCTACACCTTC.

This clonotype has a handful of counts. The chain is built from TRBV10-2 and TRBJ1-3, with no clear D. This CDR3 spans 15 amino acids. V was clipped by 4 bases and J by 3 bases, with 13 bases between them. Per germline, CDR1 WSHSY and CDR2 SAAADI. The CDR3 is CASSAPGASGNTIYF. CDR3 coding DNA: TGCGCCAGCAGTGCTCCGGGTGCGAGTGGAAACACCATATATTTT.

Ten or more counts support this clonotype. In nucleotides, the CDR3 is TGTGCCAGCAGCAGATACAGGGCGGATAGCAATCAGCCCCAGCATTTT. It encodes CASSRYRADSNQPQHF. The chain employs TRBV7-6 and TRBJ1-5; TRBD1 is a possible D gene (6 bases). CDR1 is SGHVS, CDR2 FNYEAQ, per germline. Trimming stripped 5 bases from V and 0 bases from J, with 14 bases between. The CDR3 consists of 16 residues.

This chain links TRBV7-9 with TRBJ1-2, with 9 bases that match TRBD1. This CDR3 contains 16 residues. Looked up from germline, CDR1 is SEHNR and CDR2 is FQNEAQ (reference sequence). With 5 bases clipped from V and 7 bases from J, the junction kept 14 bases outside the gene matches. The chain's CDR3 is CASSPRGTGSSSGYTF. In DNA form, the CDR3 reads TGTGCCAGCAGCCCCCGGGGGACAGGGTCTTCCTCTGGCTACACCTTC.

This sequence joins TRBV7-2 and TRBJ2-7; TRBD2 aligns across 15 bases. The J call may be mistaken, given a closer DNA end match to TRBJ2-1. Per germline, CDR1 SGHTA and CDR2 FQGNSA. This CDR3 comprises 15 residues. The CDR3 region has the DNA TGTGCCAGCAGCCGGGGACTAGCGGGAGGAAGTGAGCAGTTCTTC. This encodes CASSRGLAGGSEQFF.

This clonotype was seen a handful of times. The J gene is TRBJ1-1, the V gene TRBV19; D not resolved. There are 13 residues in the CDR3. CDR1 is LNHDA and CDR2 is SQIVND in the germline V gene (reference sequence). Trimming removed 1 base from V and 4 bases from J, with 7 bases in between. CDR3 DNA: TGTGCCAGTAGTATAGGGCCATCCACTGAAGCTTTCTTT. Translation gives CASSIGPSTEAFF.

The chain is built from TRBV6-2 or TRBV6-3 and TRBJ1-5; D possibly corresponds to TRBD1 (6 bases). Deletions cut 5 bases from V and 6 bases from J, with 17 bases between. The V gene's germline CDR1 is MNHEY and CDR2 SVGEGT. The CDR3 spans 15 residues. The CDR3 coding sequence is TGTGCCAGCAGTGCTTCCAGGGGATCGCGTCAGCCCCAGCATTTT. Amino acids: CASSASRGSRQPQHF.

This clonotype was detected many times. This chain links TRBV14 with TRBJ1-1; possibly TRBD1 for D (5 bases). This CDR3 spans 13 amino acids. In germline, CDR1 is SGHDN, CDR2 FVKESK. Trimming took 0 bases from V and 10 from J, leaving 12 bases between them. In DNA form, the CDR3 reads TGTGCCAGCAGCCAAGATACGGGGACTCGAGCTTTCTTT. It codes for CASSQDTGTRAFF. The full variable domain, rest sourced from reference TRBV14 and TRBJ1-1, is EAGVTQFPSHSVIEKGQTVTLRCDPISGHDNLYWYRRVMGKEIKFLLHFVKESKQDESGMPNNRFLAERTGGTYSTLKVQPAELEDSGVYFCASSQDTGTRAFFGQGTRLTVV.

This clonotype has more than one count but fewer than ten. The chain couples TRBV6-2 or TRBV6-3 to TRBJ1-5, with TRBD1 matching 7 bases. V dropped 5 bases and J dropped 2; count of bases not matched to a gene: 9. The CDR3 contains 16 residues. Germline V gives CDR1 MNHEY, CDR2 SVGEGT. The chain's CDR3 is CASSLDRAPGNQPQHF. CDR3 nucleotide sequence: TGTGCCAGCAGTCTCGACAGGGCCCCCGGCAATCAGCCCCAGCATTTT.

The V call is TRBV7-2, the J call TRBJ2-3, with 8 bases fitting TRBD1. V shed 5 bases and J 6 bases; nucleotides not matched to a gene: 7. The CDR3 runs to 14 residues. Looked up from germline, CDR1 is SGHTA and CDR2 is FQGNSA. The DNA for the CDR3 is TGTGCCAGCAGCCCCGGACAGGGCGGCGATACGCAGTATTTT. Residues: CASSPGQGGDTQYF.

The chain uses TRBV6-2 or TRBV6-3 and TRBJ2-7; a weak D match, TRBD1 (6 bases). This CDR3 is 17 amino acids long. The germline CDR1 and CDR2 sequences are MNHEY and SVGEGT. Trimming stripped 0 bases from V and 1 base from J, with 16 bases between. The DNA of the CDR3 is TGTGCCAGCAGTTACTCGAGGTCAGGGGAACCTTCCTACGAGCAGTACTTC. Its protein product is CASSYSRSGEPSYEQYF.

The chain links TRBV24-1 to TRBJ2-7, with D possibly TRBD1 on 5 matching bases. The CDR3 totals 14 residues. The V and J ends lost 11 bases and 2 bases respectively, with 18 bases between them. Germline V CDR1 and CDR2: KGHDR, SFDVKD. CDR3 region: CASSWARAPYEQYF. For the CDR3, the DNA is TGTGCCAGCAGCTGGGCCAGGGCCCCCTACGAGCAGTACTTC.

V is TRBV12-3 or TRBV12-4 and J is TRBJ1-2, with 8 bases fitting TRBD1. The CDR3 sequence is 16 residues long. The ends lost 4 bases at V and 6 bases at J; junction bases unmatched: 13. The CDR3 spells CASSYSQGAPEHGYTF. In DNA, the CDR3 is TGTGCCAGCAGTTACTCTCAGGGGGCGCCGGAGCATGGCTACACCTTC.

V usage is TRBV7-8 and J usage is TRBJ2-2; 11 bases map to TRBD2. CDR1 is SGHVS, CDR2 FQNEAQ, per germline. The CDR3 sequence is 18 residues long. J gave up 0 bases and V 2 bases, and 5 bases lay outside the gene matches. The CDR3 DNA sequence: TGTGCCAGCAGCTTAAGGGCTAGCGGGAGGACGAACACCGGGGAGCTGTTTTTT. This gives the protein CASSLRASGRTNTGELFF.

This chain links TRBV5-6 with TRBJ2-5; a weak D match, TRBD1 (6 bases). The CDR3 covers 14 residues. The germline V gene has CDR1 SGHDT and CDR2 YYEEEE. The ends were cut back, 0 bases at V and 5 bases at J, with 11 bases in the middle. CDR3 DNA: TGTGCCAGCAGCTTGGGGGCAGGGGCGGAGACCCAGTACTTC. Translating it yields CASSLGAGAETQYF.

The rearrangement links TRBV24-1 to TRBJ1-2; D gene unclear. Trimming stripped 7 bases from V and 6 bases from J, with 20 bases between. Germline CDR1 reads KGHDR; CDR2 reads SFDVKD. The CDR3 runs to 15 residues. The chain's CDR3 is CATSSLGRLGNGYTF. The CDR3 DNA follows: TGTGCCACCAGCAGTTTGGGTCGGCTCGGAAATGGCTACACCTTC.